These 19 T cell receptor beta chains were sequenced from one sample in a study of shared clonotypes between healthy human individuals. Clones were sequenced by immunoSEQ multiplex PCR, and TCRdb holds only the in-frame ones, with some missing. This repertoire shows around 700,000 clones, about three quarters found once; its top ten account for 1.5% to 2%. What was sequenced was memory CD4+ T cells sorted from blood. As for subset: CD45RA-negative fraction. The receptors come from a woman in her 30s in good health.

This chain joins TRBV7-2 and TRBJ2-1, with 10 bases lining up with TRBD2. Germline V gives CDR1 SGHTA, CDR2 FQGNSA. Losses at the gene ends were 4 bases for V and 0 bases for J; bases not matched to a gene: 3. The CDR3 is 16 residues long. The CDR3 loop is CASSSASGSSYNEQFF. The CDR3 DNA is TGTGCCAGCAGCTCCGCTAGCGGGAGCTCCTACAATGAGCAGTTCTTC.

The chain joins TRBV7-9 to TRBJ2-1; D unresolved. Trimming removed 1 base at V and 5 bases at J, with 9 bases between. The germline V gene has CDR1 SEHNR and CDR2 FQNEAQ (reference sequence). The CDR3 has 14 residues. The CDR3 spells CASSLVGFDNEQFF. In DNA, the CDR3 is TGTGCCAGCAGCTTAGTCGGGTTCGACAATGAGCAGTTCTTC.

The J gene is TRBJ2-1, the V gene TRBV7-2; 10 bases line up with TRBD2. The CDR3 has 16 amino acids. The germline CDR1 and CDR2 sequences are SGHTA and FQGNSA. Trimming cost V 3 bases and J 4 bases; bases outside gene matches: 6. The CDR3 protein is CASSLSGRAGYNEQFF. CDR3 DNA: TGTGCCAGCAGCTTGAGCGGGAGGGCGGGGTACAATGAGCAGTTCTTC.

The CDR3 DNA reads as TGTGCCAGCAGTTCGGGACCCACAAGGAATCAGCCCCAGCATTTT. This encodes CASSSGPTRNQPQHF. The rearrangement uses TRBV2 and TRBJ1-5; the D gene is possibly TRBD1 (5 bases). V was shortened by 5 bases and J by 4 bases, with 15 bases between the two germline ends. CDR1 is SNHLY, CDR2 FYNNEI, per germline. The CDR3 is 15 residues long.

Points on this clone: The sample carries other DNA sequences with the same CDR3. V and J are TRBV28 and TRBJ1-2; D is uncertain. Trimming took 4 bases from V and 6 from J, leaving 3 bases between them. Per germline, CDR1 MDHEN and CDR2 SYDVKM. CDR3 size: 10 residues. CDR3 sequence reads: CASSSNGYTF. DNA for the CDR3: TGTGCCAGCAGTTCAAATGGCTACACCTTC.

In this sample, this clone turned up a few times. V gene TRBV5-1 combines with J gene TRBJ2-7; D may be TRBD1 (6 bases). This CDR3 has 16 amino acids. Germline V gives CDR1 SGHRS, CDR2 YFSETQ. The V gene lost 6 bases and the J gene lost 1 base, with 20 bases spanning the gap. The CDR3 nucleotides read TGCGCCAGCACTTGGGGGCCGGGACCACAATCCTACGAGCAGTACTTC. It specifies CASTWGPGPQSYEQYF. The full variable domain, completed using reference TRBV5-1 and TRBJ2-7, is KAGVTQTPRYLIKTRGQQVTLSCSPISGHRSVSWYQQTPGQGLQFLFEYFSETQRNKGNFPGRFSGRQFSNSRSEMNVSTLELGDSALYLCASTWGPGPQSYEQYFGPGTRLTVT.

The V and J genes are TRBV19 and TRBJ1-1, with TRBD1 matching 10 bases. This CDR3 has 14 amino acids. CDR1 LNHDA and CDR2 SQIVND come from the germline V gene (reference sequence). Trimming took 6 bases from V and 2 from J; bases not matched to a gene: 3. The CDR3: CASRRQGANTEAFF. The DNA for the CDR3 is TGTGCCAGTAGACGACAGGGGGCCAACACTGAAGCTTTCTTT.

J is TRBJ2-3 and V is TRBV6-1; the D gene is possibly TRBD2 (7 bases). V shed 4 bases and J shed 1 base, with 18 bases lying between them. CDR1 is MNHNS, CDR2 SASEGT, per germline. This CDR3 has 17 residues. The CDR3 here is CASSGGRGASGTDTQYF. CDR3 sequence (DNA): TGTGCCAGCAGTGGGGGGAGGGGGGCGTCGGGCACAGATACGCAGTATTTT.

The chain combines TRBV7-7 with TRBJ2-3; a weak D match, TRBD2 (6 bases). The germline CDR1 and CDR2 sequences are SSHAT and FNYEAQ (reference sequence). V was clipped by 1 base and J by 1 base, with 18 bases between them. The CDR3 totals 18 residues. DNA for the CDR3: TGTGCCAGCAGCTTAGAAGCGGAGGGGCGGTATGGCACAGATACGCAGTATTTT. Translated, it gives CASSLEAEGRYGTDTQYF.

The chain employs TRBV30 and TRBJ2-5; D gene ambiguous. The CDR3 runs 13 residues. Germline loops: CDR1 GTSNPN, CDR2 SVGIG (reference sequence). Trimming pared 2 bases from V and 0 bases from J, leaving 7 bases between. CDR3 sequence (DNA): TGTGCCTGGAGTAGAATGTACCAAGAGACCCAGTACTTC. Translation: CAWSRMYQETQYF. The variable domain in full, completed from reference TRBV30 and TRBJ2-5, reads SQTIHQWPATLVQPVGSPLSLECTVEGTSNPNLYWYRQAAGRGLQLLFYSVGIGQISSEVPQNLSASRPQDRQFILSSKKLLLSDSGFYLCAWSRMYQETQYFGPGTRLLVL.

The DNA for the CDR3 is TGTGCCAGCAGTAGGGACAGCAGCAATCAGCCCCAGCATTTT. Amino acids: CASSRDSSNQPQHF. The rearrangement joins TRBV2 to TRBJ1-5; 7 nucleotides align to TRBD1. The CDR3 totals 14 residues. J lost 1 base, V lost 5 bases, and 2 bases had no gene match. Germline CDR1 SNHLY, CDR2 FYNNEI.

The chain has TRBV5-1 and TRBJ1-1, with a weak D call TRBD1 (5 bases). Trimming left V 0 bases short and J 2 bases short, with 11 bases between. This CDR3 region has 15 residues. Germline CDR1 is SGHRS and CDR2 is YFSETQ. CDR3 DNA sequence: TGCGCCAGCAGCTTGGCAGGGATGCAAAACACTGAAGCTTTCTTT. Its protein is CASSLAGMQNTEAFF.

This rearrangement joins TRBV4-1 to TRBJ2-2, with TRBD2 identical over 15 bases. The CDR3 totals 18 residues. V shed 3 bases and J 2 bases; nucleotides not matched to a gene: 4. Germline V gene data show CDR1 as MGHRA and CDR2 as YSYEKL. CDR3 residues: CASSHRTSGRGNTGELFF. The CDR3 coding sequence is TGCGCCAGCAGCCACCGGACTAGCGGGAGGGGTAACACCGGGGAGCTGTTTTTT.

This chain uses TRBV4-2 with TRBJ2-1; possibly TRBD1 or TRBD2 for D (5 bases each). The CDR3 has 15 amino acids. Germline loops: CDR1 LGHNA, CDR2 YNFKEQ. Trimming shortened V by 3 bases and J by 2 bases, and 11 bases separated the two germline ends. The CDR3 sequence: CASSQDGATYNEQFF. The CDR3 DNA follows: TGTGCCAGCAGCCAGGACGGGGCCACCTACAATGAGCAGTTCTTC.

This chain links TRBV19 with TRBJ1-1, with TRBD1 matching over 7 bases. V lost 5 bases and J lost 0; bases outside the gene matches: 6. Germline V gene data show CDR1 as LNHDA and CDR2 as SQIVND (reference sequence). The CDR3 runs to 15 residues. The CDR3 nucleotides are TGTGCCAGTAGTGTTCGGACAGGCCTGAACACTGAAGCTTTCTTT. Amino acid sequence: CASSVRTGLNTEAFF.

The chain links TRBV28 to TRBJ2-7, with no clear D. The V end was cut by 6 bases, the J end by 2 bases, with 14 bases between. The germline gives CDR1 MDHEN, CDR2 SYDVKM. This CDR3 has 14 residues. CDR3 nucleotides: TGTGCCAGCAGGTTGCCTACCTCCCCCTACGAGCAGTACTTC. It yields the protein CASRLPTSPYEQYF. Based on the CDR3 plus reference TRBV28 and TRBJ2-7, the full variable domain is DVKVTQSSRYLVKRTGEKVFLECVQDMDHENMFWYRQDPGLGLRLIYFSYDVKMKEKGDIPEGYSVSREKKERFSLILESASTNQTSMYLCASRLPTSPYEQYFGPGTRLTVT.

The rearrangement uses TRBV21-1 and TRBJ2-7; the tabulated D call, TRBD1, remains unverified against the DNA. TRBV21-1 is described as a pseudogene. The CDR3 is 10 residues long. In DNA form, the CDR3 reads TGTGCCAGCCCATTGTACGAGCAGTACTTC. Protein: CASPLYEQYF.

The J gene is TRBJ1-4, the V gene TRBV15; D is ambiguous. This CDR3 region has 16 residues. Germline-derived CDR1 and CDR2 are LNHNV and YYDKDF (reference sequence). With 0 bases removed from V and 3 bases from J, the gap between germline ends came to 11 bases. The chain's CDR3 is CATSRDRGGANEKLFF. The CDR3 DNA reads TGTGCCACCAGCAGAGATCGCGGTGGGGCTAATGAAAAACTGTTTTTT.

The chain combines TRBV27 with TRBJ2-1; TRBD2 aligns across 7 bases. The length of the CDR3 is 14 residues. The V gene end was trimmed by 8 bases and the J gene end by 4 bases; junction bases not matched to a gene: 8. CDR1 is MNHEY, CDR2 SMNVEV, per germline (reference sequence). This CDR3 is CASRDLAVYNEQFF. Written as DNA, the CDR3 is TGTGCCAGCCGGGATCTAGCGGTATACAATGAGCAGTTCTTC.